A single sample gave rise to the 26 T cell receptor beta chains below, sequenced in a study of Ad26.COV2.S vaccination and SARS-CoV-2 variants. Sequenced by immunoSEQ multiplex PCR; TCRdb stores in-frame clones only, minus some. The sample lists more than 350,000 clones, more than 80% occurring once. Noted treatment: roughly 19 received Ad26.COV2.S at low or high dose, single or two shots; several received placebo; per-sample allocation not given. On day 63 after the first injection, vaccine and placebo recipients gave samples. The source material was peripheral blood, sampled in a trial of Ad26.COV2.S vaccine versus placebo. The receptor source for this set is a person aged 18-60 years who received the Ad26.COV2.S COVID-19 vaccine or a placebo.

The CDR3 sequence is CASSLDREFFQPQHF. DNA for the CDR3: TGTGCCAGCAGTCTGGACAGGGAATTTTTTCAGCCCCAGCATTTT. This chain joins TRBV28 and TRBJ1-5; 8 positions agree with TRBD1. CDR1 MDHEN and CDR2 SYDVKM come from the germline V gene. J gave up 6 bases and V 5 bases, and 9 bases lay outside the gene matches. The length of the CDR3 is 15 residues.

The V gene is TRBV27, the J gene TRBJ1-2; 8 bases align to TRBD1. This CDR3 spans 16 amino acids. The ends lost 4 bases at V and 6 bases at J; junction bases unmatched: 13. Looked up from germline, CDR1 is MNHEY and CDR2 is SMNVEV (reference sequence). CDR3 protein: CASSSSLWTGSHGYTF. The CDR3 DNA reads as TGTGCCAGCAGTTCATCCCTCTGGACAGGGAGTCATGGCTACACCTTC.

V gene TRBV4-1 combines with J gene TRBJ2-5; TRBD2 matches 11 bases. The CDR3 extends over 16 amino acids. V shed 4 bases and J 4 bases; nucleotides not matched to a gene: 8. Germline loops: CDR1 MGHRA, CDR2 YSYEKL. The CDR3, as DNA: TGCGCCAGCAGCCCAGAGCCTAGCGGGAGGATAGAGACCCAGTACTTC. Its translation is CASSPEPSGRIETQYF.

DNA of the CDR3: TGTGCCAGCTCACCAAAGCGGGAGTTCGCAGATACGCAGTATTTT. Its protein is CASSPKREFADTQYF. The chain joins TRBV18 to TRBJ2-3, with 8 nucleotides matching TRBD2. This CDR3 spans 15 amino acids. The junction had 5 bases not matched to a gene; V was cut back by 2 bases and J by 4 bases. Germline V gene sequence: CDR1 KGHSH, CDR2 LQKENI.

The gene calls are TRBV5-4 and TRBJ2-7; weak D call: TRBD1 (7 bases). Trimming removed 4 bases at V and 2 bases at J, with 13 bases between. Germline CDR1 SGHNT, CDR2 YYREEE (reference sequence). The CDR3 contains 14 residues. CDR3 coding DNA: TGTGCCAGCAGCCGGGGGACAGATCCCTACGAGCAGTACTTC. Residues: CASSRGTDPYEQYF.

The chain couples TRBV2 to TRBJ2-1, with TRBD1 matching 7 bases. Germline CDR1 SNHLY, CDR2 FYNNEI. V was clipped by 7 bases and J by 0 bases; unmatched bases: 6. This CDR3 region has 15 residues. The DNA of the CDR3 is TGTGCCAGCAATAAGGGGGCGAGCTCCTACAATGAGCAGTTCTTC. This sequence encodes CASNKGASSYNEQFF.

V usage is TRBV10-3 and J usage is TRBJ2-7; no firm D call. The CDR3 has 16 amino acids. Germline lookup yields CDR1 ENHRY and CDR2 SYGVKD. The V and J ends lost 0 bases and 0 bases respectively, with 12 bases between them. CDR3 bases: TGTGCCATCAGTGAGTCTCCCCCTGGAAGCTCCTACGAGCAGTACTTC. This translates into CAISESPPGSSYEQYF.

The chain recombines TRBV4-2 with TRBJ2-7, with a weak D call TRBD1 (6 bases). CDR3 size: 17 residues. V lost 0 bases to trimming and J lost 0 bases, with 15 bases between them. Per the germline V gene, CDR1 is LGHNA and CDR2 is YNFKEQ. CDR3 in amino acids: CASSQDQGRMPSYEQYF. Written as DNA, the CDR3 is TGTGCCAGCAGCCAAGATCAGGGGCGGATGCCCTCCTACGAGCAGTACTTC.

V is TRBV2 and J is TRBJ2-6, with D possibly being TRBD2 (5 bases). Trimming cost V 8 bases and J 0 bases, with 14 bases left between them. Germline V CDR1 and CDR2: SNHLY, FYNNEI. The CDR3 runs to 16 residues. The CDR3, as DNA: TGTGCCAGCGTAACAGCGAGGGACTCTGGGGCCAACGTCCTGACTTTC. Encoded protein: CASVTARDSGANVLTF.

The genes are TRBV6-6 and TRBJ1-2; tentative D call: TRBD1 (5 bases). This CDR3 spans 13 amino acids. CDR1 MNHNY and CDR2 SVGAGI come from the germline V gene (reference sequence). V gave up 5 bases and J gave up 4 bases, with 11 bases separating them. The CDR3 nucleotides read TGTGCCAGCAGTCTCGGGGGGTCCTATGGCTACACCTTC. Amino acids: CASSLGGSYGYTF.

The J gene is TRBJ2-1, the V gene TRBV4-1; no clear D gene. The CDR3 runs to 16 residues. CDR1 and CDR2 (germline): MGHRA, YSYEKL. Between the trimmed V and J ends, which lost 0 bases and 2 bases, there was a span of 11 bases. In DNA form, the CDR3 reads TGCGCCAGCAGCCAAGATTGGGTTGCTACCTACAATGAGCAGTTCTTC. It yields the protein CASSQDWVATYNEQFF.

The chain joins TRBV5-1 to TRBJ2-7, with D unclear. The CDR3 has 14 residues. Germline CDR1 and CDR2: SGHRS and YFSETQ. The V and J ends lost 4 bases and 0 bases respectively, with 11 bases between them. As DNA, the CDR3 is TGCGCCAGCAGCCAGGACGCCAACTCCTACGAGCAGTACTTC. Translated, it gives CASSQDANSYEQYF.

As DNA, the CDR3 is TGTGCCATCAGTGGAGGGGACGAAGAGACCCAGTACTTC. The encoded protein is CAISGGDEETQYF. The gene calls are TRBV10-3 and TRBJ2-5, with D perhaps being TRBD1 or TRBD2 (5 bases each). V dropped 4 bases and J dropped 3 bases, with 9 bases sitting between them. CDR3 length: 13 amino acids. The germline gives CDR1 ENHRY, CDR2 SYGVKD.

V and J are TRBV7-2 and TRBJ1-5; TRBD1 agrees at 8 bases. V lost 5 bases, J lost 0 bases, and 12 bases stayed unmatched. This CDR3 comprises 18 residues. The germline CDR1 and CDR2 sequences are SGHTA and FQGNSA. The CDR3 region has the DNA TGTGCCAGCAGCATCAGACGGACAGGGCCCTATAGCAATCAGCCCCAGCATTTT. Encoded protein: CASSIRRTGPYSNQPQHF.

The chain couples TRBV5-1 to TRBJ2-5; 10 nucleotides align to TRBD2. With 0 bases clipped from V and 4 bases from J, the junction kept 9 bases outside the gene matches. The length of the CDR3 is 17 residues. The V gene's germline CDR1 is SGHRS and CDR2 YFSETQ. The CDR3 nucleotides read TGCGCCAGCAGCTTGGATCCACTAGCGGGAATTCTAGAGACCCAGTACTTC. It translates to CASSLDPLAGILETQYF.

The V gene is TRBV4-1, the J gene TRBJ2-3; D may correspond to TRBD1 or TRBD2 (5 bases each). The ends were cut back, 1 base at V and 5 bases at J, with 28 bases in the middle. CDR1 and CDR2 (germline): MGHRA, YSYEKL. There are 20 residues in the CDR3. As DNA, the CDR3 is TGCGCCAGCAGCCAAGCGGGGTATGGGGGAGCCTTTGGTCTTGGAGATACGCAGTATTTT. This translates into CASSQAGYGGAFGLGDTQYF.

This clone showed up just a few times. The chain recombines TRBV6-2 or TRBV6-3 with TRBJ1-1; the D is unclear. This CDR3 contains 16 residues. With 6 bases removed from V and 3 bases from J, the gap between germline ends came to 20 bases. Germline-derived CDR1 and CDR2 are MNHEY and SVGEGT. The DNA of the CDR3 is TGTGCCAGCAGCCCGCGCTTAAGGGTGAGTGACACTGAAGCTTTCTTT. It codes for CASSPRLRVSDTEAFF.

Turning to this clone: In the same sample, other DNA sequences code for this CDR3. The rearrangement uses TRBV18 and TRBJ1-4; TRBD1 agrees at 9 bases. The CDR3 consists of 14 residues. The V and J ends lost 3 bases and 6 bases, in that order; junction bases with no gene match: 2. The germline CDR1 and CDR2 sequences are KGHSH and LQKENI. The CDR3 sequence is CASSPRDRDEKLFF. The CDR3 bases are TGTGCCAGCTCACCCCGGGACAGGGATGAAAAACTGTTTTTT.

The rearrangement joins TRBV7-3 to TRBJ2-2, with 9 bases lining up with TRBD1. The CDR3 is 17 amino acids. The trim removed 5 bases at V and 5 bases at J, leaving 12 bases unmatched. Germline values: CDR1 SGHTA, CDR2 FQGTGA. The CDR3: CASSPSGGQGRTGELFF. CDR3 nucleotide sequence: TGTGCCAGCAGCCCCTCCGGGGGACAGGGACGAACCGGGGAGCTGTTTTTT.

Points on this clone: Other DNA sequences from this sample encode an identical CDR3 as well. This sequence joins TRBV12-3 or TRBV12-4 and TRBJ1-3; no clear D. V was pared by 0 bases and J by 0 bases, with 0 bases between. This CDR3 contains 13 residues. The CDR3: CASSLASGNTIYF. DNA of the CDR3: TGTGCCAGCAGTTTAGCCTCTGGAAACACCATATATTTT.

This clone showed up just once. J is TRBJ2-7 and V is TRBV25-1; D gene ambiguous. With 4 bases removed from V and 1 base from J, the gap between germline ends came to 2 bases. Germline V CDR1 and CDR2: MGHDK, SYGVNS. CDR3 length: 11 amino acids. CDR3 coding DNA: TGTGCCAGCAGTGGATCCTACGAGCAGTACTTC. Its translation: CASSGSYEQYF.

The V call is TRBV7-9, the J call TRBJ2-3, with 12 bases lining up with TRBD2. CDR3 length equals 19 residues. Trimming at V came to 2 bases and at J to 5 bases, leaving 14 bases not matched to a gene. Germline CDR1 is SEHNR and CDR2 is FQNEAQ (reference sequence). The CDR3 DNA reads as TGTGCCAGCAGCTTAAGTACTAGCGGGAGGCTGAACCTCCTAGATACGCAGTATTTT. This encodes CASSLSTSGRLNLLDTQYF. Complete variable domain (other parts from reference TRBV7-9 and TRBJ2-3): DTGVSQNPRHKITKRGQNVTFRCDPISEHNRLYWYRQTLGQGPEFLTYFQNEAQLEKSRLLSDRFSAERPKGSFSTLEIQRTEQGDSAMYLCASSLSTSGRLNLLDTQYFGPGTRLTVL.

This clone was picked up a small number of times. This chain links TRBV4-1 with TRBJ2-1; the match to TRBD2 covers 9 bases. After removal of 2 bases from V and 8 bases from J, the junction contained 7 bases not matched to a gene. Germline-derived CDR1 and CDR2 are MGHRA and YSYEKL. This CDR3 is built from 15 residues. CDR3 loop: CASSQSSGSPYEQFF. The CDR3 DNA follows: TGCGCCAGCAGCCAAAGTAGCGGGAGTCCGTATGAGCAGTTCTTC.

The CDR3 DNA reads as TGTGCCAGCAGCGTAAGGTACACAGATACGCAGTATTTT. It encodes CASSVRYTDTQYF. This chain joins TRBV9 and TRBJ2-3; D ambiguous. V lost 1 base to trimming and J lost 2 bases, with 5 bases between them. The V gene's germline CDR1 is SGDLS and CDR2 YYNGEE. The CDR3 sequence is 13 residues long.

The V call is TRBV21-1, the J call TRBJ2-7; TRBD1 is the table's D call, not checked against the DNA. TRBV21-1 is a listed pseudogene. The CDR3 sequence is 16 residues long. CDR3 sequence: CASSKPPHRVGYEQYF. The CDR3 nucleotides are TGTGCCAGCAGCAAACCCCCCCACAGGGTGGGCTACGAGCAGTACTTC.

V gene TRBV7-2 combines with J gene TRBJ2-2; either TRBD1 or TRBD2 may supply D (7 bases each). Trimming took off 4 bases at V and 9 bases at J, with 15 bases between the two ends. Looked up from germline, CDR1 is SGHTA and CDR2 is FQGNSA. This CDR3 contains 14 residues. The chain's CDR3 is CASSSRGGYRELFF. CDR3 nucleotides: TGTGCCAGCAGCTCCAGGGGGGGGTACCGGGAGCTGTTTTTT.